A single sample is the source of the 27 T cell receptor beta chains below, sequenced in a study of siplizumab effects on memory and regulatory T cells (dated by TCRdb to about 2019). Libraries came from the immunoSEQ multiplex PCR assay. TCRdb holds this immuneACCESS table with in-frame rearrangements only. Some clones are missing; in checked studies, unresolved V genes explain under half, and the rest has no known cause. The sample table records roughly 100,000 clones; roughly 96% of these occur just once. The top ten constitute 0.025% to 0.035% of the sample. Sequencing was carried out using naive CD4+ T cells sorted from blood. What the cell subset or site label conveys for this sample: unstimulated naive T cells. All receptors derive from a human donor in good health.

V is TRBV6-6 and J is TRBJ2-7; 9 nucleotides match TRBD1. The length of the CDR3 is 14 residues. CDR1 and CDR2 from the germline V gene are MNHNY and SVGAGI (reference sequence). J gave up 4 bases and V 2 bases, and 3 bases lay outside the gene matches. DNA for the CDR3: TGTGCCAGCAGTTACCGGGACAGGGAATACGAGCAGTACTTC. The encoded protein is CASSYRDREYEQYF.

The chain joins TRBV4-2 to TRBJ2-5; 10 bases fit TRBD2. Germline values: CDR1 LGHNA, CDR2 YNFKEQ. J was trimmed by 2 bases and V by 1 base; bases with no gene match: 1. This CDR3 contains 15 residues. DNA for the CDR3: TGTGCCAGCAGCCAAGGGACTAGCGGACAAGAGACCCAGTACTTC. Amino acids: CASSQGTSGQETQYF.

The chain uses TRBV2 and TRBJ2-7; 9 bases map to TRBD2. This CDR3 has 15 amino acids. The V gene end was trimmed by 5 bases and the J gene end by 2 bases; junction bases not matched to a gene: 7. Germline V lookup: CDR1 SNHLY, CDR2 FYNNEI. CDR3 nucleotide sequence: TGTGCCAGCAGTATTGGGCGGGGGGGGGCCTACGAGCAGTACTTC. Its protein is CASSIGRGGAYEQYF.

The V call is TRBV5-1, the J call TRBJ2-1; 12 bases align to TRBD2. J lost 0 bases, V lost 2 bases, and 6 bases had no gene match. The CDR3 sequence is 18 residues long. Germline CDR1 is SGHRS and CDR2 is YFSETQ. This CDR3 reads CASSLRTSGMSSYNEQFF. The CDR3 coding sequence is TGCGCCAGCAGCTTACGGACTAGCGGGATGAGCTCCTACAATGAGCAGTTCTTC.

The chain carries TRBV5-5 and TRBJ2-5; D ambiguous. V dropped 0 bases and J dropped 5 bases, with 5 bases sitting between them. This CDR3 comprises 12 residues. The germline CDR1 and CDR2 sequences are SGHKS and YYEKEE (reference sequence). The CDR3, as DNA: TGTGCCAGCAGCTTGGACGGGGAGACCCAGTACTTC. Residues: CASSLDGETQYF. Based on the CDR3 plus reference TRBV5-5 and TRBJ2-5, the full variable domain is DAGVTQSPTHLIKTRGQQVTLRCSPISGHKSVSWYQQVLGQGPQFIFQYYEKEERGRGNFPDRFSARQFPNYSSELNVNALLLGDSALYLCASSLDGETQYFGPGTRLLVL.

The table lists this clone with a count of one. The CDR3 sequence: CASSNTGDSGGYTF. Written as DNA, the CDR3 is TGTGCCAGCAGTAACACAGGGGACTCTGGCGGCTACACCTTC. J is TRBJ1-2 and V is TRBV6-5; 7 bases align to TRBD1. The CDR3 extends over 14 amino acids. V was pared by 5 bases and J by 8 bases, with 11 bases of the junction left unmatched. Germline CDR1 reads MNHEY; CDR2 reads SVGAGI.

The chain is built from TRBV10-1 and TRBJ2-5; no firm D call. Germline-derived CDR1 and CDR2 are WNHNN and SYGVQD (reference sequence). The length of the CDR3 is 14 residues. Trimming shortened V by 0 bases and J by 5 bases, and 10 bases separated the two germline ends. CDR3 in amino acids: CASSESTVVETQYF. The DNA for the CDR3 is TGCGCCAGCAGTGAGTCGACTGTGGTGGAGACCCAGTACTTC.

The CDR3 here is CAWGSGEFIDQPQHF. CDR3 nucleotides: TGTGCCTGGGGTTCAGGGGAATTTATTGATCAGCCCCAGCATTTT. The chain employs TRBV30 and TRBJ1-5, with D maybe TRBD1 (6 bases). The CDR3 totals 15 residues. Trimming took off 5 bases at V and 5 bases at J, with 19 bases between the two ends. Germline CDR1 GTSNPN, CDR2 SVGIG (reference sequence).

This sequence joins TRBV7-9 and TRBJ2-7, with TRBD1 as a possible D gene (6 bases). The CDR3 length is 14 residues. The V gene's germline CDR1 is SEHNR and CDR2 FQNEAQ (reference sequence). Trimming removed 5 bases from V and 4 bases from J, with 15 bases in between. The CDR3 DNA sequence: TGTGCCAGCAGCCAGACAGGAACCCCTTACGAGCAGTACTTC. As protein: CASSQTGTPYEQYF.

This clone was seen more than once but under ten times. The rearrangement joins TRBV11-2 to TRBJ1-1; D uncertain. The CDR3 loop spans 11 amino acids. V lost 3 bases, J lost 3 bases, and 2 bases lay in between. CDR1 and CDR2 from the germline V gene are SGHAT and FQNNGV. CDR3 region: CASSFDTEAFF. In nucleotides, the CDR3 is TGTGCCAGCAGCTTTGACACTGAAGCTTTCTTT.

This clone has a single count. This chain links TRBV21-1 with TRBJ2-1; the table's D call of TRBD2 was not tested on the DNA. TRBV21-1 is designated a pseudogene. This CDR3 is 20 amino acids long. The CDR3 sequence is CASSYKGLAGVSTSYNEQFF. The CDR3 nucleotides are TGTGCCAGCAGTTACAAAGGGCTAGCGGGGGTCTCAACCTCCTACAATGAGCAGTTCTTC.

This clone showed up just once. The CDR3 DNA follows: TGTGCCAGCAGACGGCAGGGGAAAGGGAACACCATATATTTT. Translation gives CASRRQGKGNTIYF. The rearrangement links TRBV6-6 to TRBJ1-3, with D possibly being TRBD1 (6 bases). The V and J ends lost 6 bases and 7 bases respectively, with 16 bases between them. The CDR3 covers 14 residues. Per germline, CDR1 MNHNY and CDR2 SVGAGI (reference sequence).

The chain has TRBV7-3 and TRBJ2-3, with 8 bases identical to TRBD1. The CDR3 runs to 16 residues. Germline CDR1 SGHTA, CDR2 FQGTGA. J lost 7 bases, V lost 0 bases, and 9 bases had no gene match. This CDR3 reads CASSLTSGGAGNTQYF. The CDR3 DNA reads TGTGCCAGCAGCTTAACATCAGGGGGCGCAGGGAATACGCAGTATTTT.

In this sample, this clone turned up once. The chain has TRBV6-5 and TRBJ1-3; maybe TRBD1 (5 bases). CDR3 length: 15 amino acids. V was pared by 5 bases and J by 4 bases, with 15 bases between. Germline V gene lookup returns CDR1 MNHEY and CDR2 SVGAGI. The CDR3 sequence: CASSRSSGYGNTIYF. Written as DNA, the CDR3 is TGTGCCAGCAGTAGAAGCTCAGGGTACGGAAACACCATATATTTT.

V and J are TRBV19 and TRBJ1-5; D is unresolved. Per the germline V gene, CDR1 is LNHDA and CDR2 is SQIVND (reference sequence). This CDR3 region has 12 residues. V lost 5 bases to trimming and J lost 4 bases, with 6 bases between them. The CDR3 sequence: CASSPGNQPQHF. The CDR3, as DNA: TGTGCCAGTAGTCCCGGGAATCAGCCCCAGCATTTT.

The gene calls are TRBV9 and TRBJ2-7, with D unclear. The CDR3 has 15 amino acids. V was shortened by 0 bases and J by 6 bases, with 16 bases between the two germline ends. CDR1 is SGDLS, CDR2 YYNGEE, per germline. For the CDR3, the DNA is TGTGCCAGCAGCGTAGGAGGTAGAACCGCCGGCGAGCAGTACTTC. Its protein product is CASSVGGRTAGEQYF.

V usage is TRBV11-3 and J usage is TRBJ2-1; tentatively, D is TRBD2 (6 bases). CDR3 size: 18 residues. Trimming took off 1 base at V and 5 bases at J, with 21 bases between the two ends. Germline V gene lookup returns CDR1 SGHNT and CDR2 YENEEA. CDR3 sequence reads: CASSLGVWRGAQNNEQFF. CDR3 coding DNA: TGTGCCAGCAGCTTAGGAGTTTGGCGGGGAGCTCAAAACAATGAGCAGTTCTTC.

J is TRBJ1-2 and V is TRBV5-6, with D maybe TRBD1 (5 bases). The ends were cut back, 5 bases at V and 4 bases at J, with 18 bases in the middle. Germline CDR1 and CDR2: SGHDT and YYEEEE. The CDR3 extends over 15 amino acids. CDR3 in DNA: TGTGCCAGCAGTTTAAGCCCTGACAGACCCTATGGCTACACCTTC. It encodes CASSLSPDRPYGYTF.

This clone was found once. The chain is built from TRBV7-3 and TRBJ2-1; the match to TRBD2 covers 8 bases. J gave up 5 bases and V 5 bases, and 2 bases lay outside the gene matches. Germline-derived CDR1 and CDR2 are SGHTA and FQGTGA. CDR3 length equals 13 residues. CDR3 coding DNA: TGTGCCAGCAGCCGGCGGGGGGACAATGAGCAGTTCTTC. It is translated as CASSRRGDNEQFF.

The V and J genes are TRBV12-5 and TRBJ1-1; D unclear. The CDR3 is made up of 15 amino acids. The V end lost 2 bases, the J end lost 1 base, and 11 bases lay between the germline ends. From germline, CDR1 is LGHNT and CDR2 FRNRAP. CDR3: CASGLFVWGNTEAFF. Written as DNA, the CDR3 is TGTGCTAGTGGTTTGTTCGTTTGGGGGAACACTGAAGCTTTCTTT.

This clone has just one count. This chain's CDR3 is CASSFGKKETQYF. The CDR3 DNA reads as TGTGCCAGCAGCTTTGGGAAAAAAGAGACCCAGTACTTC. The chain carries TRBV11-3 and TRBJ2-5; D gene uncertain. The CDR3 covers 13 residues. V lost 3 bases and J 3 bases, leaving 8 bases between the germline ends. Looked up from germline, CDR1 is SGHNT and CDR2 is YENEEA.

A word on this clone: Relative to the germline gene, one junction end is altered; a read error may explain this. CDR3 coding DNA: TGTGCCAGCAGCGAAGGGACAGCCTATAGCAATCAGCCCCAGCATTTT. Its protein is CASSEGTAYSNQPQHF. V is TRBV6-1 and J is TRBJ1-5, with 7 bases lining up with TRBD1. The germline CDR1 and CDR2 sequences are MNHNS and SASEGT. This CDR3 spans 16 amino acids.

This clone was counted between two and nine times. The chain joins TRBV7-3 to TRBJ1-6; the D is unclear. The CDR3 consists of 13 residues. The ends were cut back, 5 bases at V and 8 bases at J, with 10 bases in the middle. Germline CDR1 SGHTA, CDR2 FQGTGA. The chain's CDR3 is CASSLSFDSPLHF. CDR3 sequence (DNA): TGTGCCAGCAGCCTCTCTTTCGATTCACCCCTCCACTTT.

V gene TRBV29-1 combines with J gene TRBJ1-2, with TRBD1 matching 7 bases. J gave up 5 bases and V 7 bases, and 10 bases lay outside the gene matches. The CDR3 has 13 amino acids. Per the germline V gene, CDR1 is SQVTM and CDR2 is ANQGSEA. The CDR3 loop reads CSASTGTDYGYTF. CDR3 in DNA: TGCAGCGCCTCCACCGGGACAGATTATGGCTACACCTTC.

The CDR3 DNA reads as TGTGCCAGCAGCTTAACGGGGACCGACCGGGCCGGGGAGCTGTTTTTT. Protein: CASSLTGTDRAGELFF. The rearrangement joins TRBV7-3 to TRBJ2-2; D tentatively reads TRBD1 or TRBD2 (5 bases each). This CDR3 is built from 16 residues. V lost 0 bases to trimming and J lost 6 bases, with 14 bases between them. CDR1 and CDR2 (germline): SGHTA, FQGTGA.

This clone was seen once. The V and J genes are TRBV4-1 and TRBJ2-5; D is unresolved. V lost 2 bases to trimming and J lost 4 bases, with 2 bases between them. The CDR3 consists of 11 residues. Germline V CDR1 and CDR2: MGHRA, YSYEKL. Here the CDR3 DNA reads TGCGCCAGCAGCCAACGAGAGACCCAGTACTTC. Translated: CASSQRETQYF.

The rearrangement uses TRBV5-4 and TRBJ2-7; 9 nucleotides agree with TRBD2. The CDR3 totals 14 residues. V trimming: 5 bases; J trimming: 5 bases; junction bases outside the gene matches: 8. Germline-derived CDR1 and CDR2 are SGHNT and YYREEE (reference sequence). DNA of the CDR3: TGTGCCAGCAGGCGGGGGGGGCGCCTAGACGAGCAGTACTTC. Encoded protein: CASRRGGRLDEQYF.